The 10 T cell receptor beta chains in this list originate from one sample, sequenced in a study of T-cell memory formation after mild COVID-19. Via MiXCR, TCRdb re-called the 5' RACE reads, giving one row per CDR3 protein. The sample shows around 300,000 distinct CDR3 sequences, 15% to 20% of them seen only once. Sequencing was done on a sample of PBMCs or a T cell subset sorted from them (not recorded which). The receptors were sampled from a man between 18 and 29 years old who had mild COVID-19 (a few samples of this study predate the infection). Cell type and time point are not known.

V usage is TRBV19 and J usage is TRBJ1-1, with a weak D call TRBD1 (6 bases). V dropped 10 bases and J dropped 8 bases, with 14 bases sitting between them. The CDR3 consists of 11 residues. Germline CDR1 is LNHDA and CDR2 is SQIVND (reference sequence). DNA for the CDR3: TGTGCCATCATCACCGGGACAGAAGCTTTCTTT. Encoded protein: CAIITGTEAFF.

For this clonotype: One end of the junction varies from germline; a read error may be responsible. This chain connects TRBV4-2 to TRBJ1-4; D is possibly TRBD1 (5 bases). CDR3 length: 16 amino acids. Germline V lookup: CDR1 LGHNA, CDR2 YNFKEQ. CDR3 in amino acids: CSSSQDGNWQGEKLFF. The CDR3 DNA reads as TGTTCCAGCAGCCAAGATGGGAACTGGCAGGGAGAAAAACTGTTTTTT.

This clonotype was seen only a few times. The CDR3 sequence is CASSRDRTIQETQYF. CDR3 nucleotides: TGTGCCAGCAGTCGAGACAGAACCATCCAAGAGACCCAGTACTTC. The rearrangement links TRBV7-2 to TRBJ2-5; weak D call: TRBD1 (5 bases). Deletions cut 6 bases from V and 1 base from J, with 15 bases between. The CDR3 has 15 amino acids. The germline CDR1 and CDR2 sequences are SGHTA and FQGNSA. Together with reference TRBV7-2 and TRBJ2-5, the CDR3 gives the full variable domain: GAGVSQSPSNKVTEKGKDVELRCDPISGHTALYWYRQSLGQGLEFLIYFQGNSAPDKSGLPSDRFSAERTGGSVSTLTIQRTQQEDSAVYLCASSRDRTIQETQYFGPGTRLLVL.

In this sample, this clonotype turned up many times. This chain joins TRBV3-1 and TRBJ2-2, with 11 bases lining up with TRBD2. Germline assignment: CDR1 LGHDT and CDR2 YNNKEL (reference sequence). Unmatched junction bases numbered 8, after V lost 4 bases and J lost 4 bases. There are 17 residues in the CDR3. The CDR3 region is CASSPHTSGGVTGELFF. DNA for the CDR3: TGTGCCAGCAGCCCTCATACTAGCGGGGGCGTCACCGGGGAGCTGTTTTTT.

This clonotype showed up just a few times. The chain's CDR3 is CASSPRGLAEETQYF. The CDR3 DNA is TGCGCCAGCAGCCCGCGGGGACTAGCGGAGGAGACCCAGTACTTC. The chain recombines TRBV4-1 with TRBJ2-5, with TRBD2 identical over 11 bases. V lost 4 bases to trimming and J lost 5 bases; unmatched junction nucleotides: 6. The CDR3 loop spans 15 amino acids. Germline values: CDR1 MGHRA, CDR2 YSYEKL.

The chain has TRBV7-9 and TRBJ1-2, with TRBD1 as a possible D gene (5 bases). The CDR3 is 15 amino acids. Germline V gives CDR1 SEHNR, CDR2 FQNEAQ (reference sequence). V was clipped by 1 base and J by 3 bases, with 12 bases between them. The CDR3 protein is CASSLGGDGDYGYTF. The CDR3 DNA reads TGTGCCAGCAGCTTAGGGGGGGACGGGGACTATGGCTACACCTTC.

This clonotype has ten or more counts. CDR3 nucleotides: TGTGCCACAGAGGACAACGTAAACTATGGCTACACCTTC. Amino acids: CATEDNVNYGYTF. V usage is TRBV24-1 and J usage is TRBJ1-2, with D tentatively TRBD1 (5 bases). CDR3 length equals 13 residues. Germline CDR1 is KGHDR and CDR2 is SFDVKD. Trimming took off 10 bases at V and 2 bases at J, with 13 bases between the two ends.

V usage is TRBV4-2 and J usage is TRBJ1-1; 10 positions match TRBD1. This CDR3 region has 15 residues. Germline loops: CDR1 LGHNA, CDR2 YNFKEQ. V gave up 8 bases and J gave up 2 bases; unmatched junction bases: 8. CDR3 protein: CASGSGTGDNTEAFF. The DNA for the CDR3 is TGTGCCAGCGGGTCCGGGACAGGGGACAACACTGAAGCTTTCTTT.

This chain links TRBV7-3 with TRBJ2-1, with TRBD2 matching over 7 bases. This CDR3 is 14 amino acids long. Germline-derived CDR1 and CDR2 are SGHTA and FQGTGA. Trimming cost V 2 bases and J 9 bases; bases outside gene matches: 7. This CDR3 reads CASSLERGQGEQFF. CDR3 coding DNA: TGTGCCAGCAGCTTAGAGCGGGGTCAGGGTGAGCAGTTCTTC.

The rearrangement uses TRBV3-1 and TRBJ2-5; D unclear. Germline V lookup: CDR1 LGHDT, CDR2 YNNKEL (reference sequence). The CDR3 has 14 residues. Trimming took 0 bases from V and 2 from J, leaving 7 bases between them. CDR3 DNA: TGTGCCAGCAGCCAAGAGCCAGATCAAGAGACCCAGTACTTC. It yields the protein CASSQEPDQETQYF.